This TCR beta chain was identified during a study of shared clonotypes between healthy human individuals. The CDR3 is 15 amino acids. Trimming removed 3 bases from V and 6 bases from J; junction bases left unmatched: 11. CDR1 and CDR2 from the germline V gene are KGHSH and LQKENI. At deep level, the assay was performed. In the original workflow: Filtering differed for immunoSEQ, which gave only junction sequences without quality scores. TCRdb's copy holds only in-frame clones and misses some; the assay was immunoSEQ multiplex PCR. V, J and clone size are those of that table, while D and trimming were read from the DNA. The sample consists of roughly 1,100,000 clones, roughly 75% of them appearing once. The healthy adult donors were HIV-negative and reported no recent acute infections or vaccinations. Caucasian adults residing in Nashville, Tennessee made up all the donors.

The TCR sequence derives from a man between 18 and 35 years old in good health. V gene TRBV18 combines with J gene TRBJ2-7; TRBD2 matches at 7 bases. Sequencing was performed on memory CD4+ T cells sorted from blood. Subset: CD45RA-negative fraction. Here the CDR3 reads CASSPLADTIVEQYF. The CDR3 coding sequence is TGTGCCAGCTCACCGCTAGCGGATACTATAGTCGAGCAGTACTTC.